This T cell receptor beta chain was sequenced for a study of blood T cell repertoires in COVID-19 (dated by TCRdb to 2018 to 2021). Notes on the research overall: Collaborator samples came from the United States, Italy and Spain and covered acute and convalescent phases of COVID-19. The material from the prospective study consisted of cDNA or gDNA derived from T cells, B-cell-depleted T cells, or PBMCs. HLA class I and class II types, where available, came from metadata supplied by the sample provider rather than from assay-based typing. Samples were obtained from the ongoing ImmuneRACE study (first 160 participants) and from 1,254 subjects provided by 6 global collaborators. The repertoires were made available in a free public database intended to serve as a resource for research on the immune response to SARS-CoV-2. Deeply sampled blood TCRbeta repertoires from subjects exposed to, actively infected with, or recovered from COVID-19 were included in the dataset. The sample metadata nearly always contained a de-identified subject ID, COVID-19 status, age in years and sex.

TCRbeta CDR3 regions were amplified from genomic DNA by means of the immunoSEQ Assay, a bias-controlled multiplex PCR. The source study handled its data this way. Nucleated cell counts per sample were estimated from amplification of reference gene primers within the assay. To quantify the absolute abundance of each unique TCRbeta CDR3 rearrangement, sequence reads were collapsed and filtered. For each sample, productive Simpson clonality was calculated as the square root of Simpson's diversity index over productive rearrangements. TCRdb limited this immuneACCESS table to in-frame rearrangements with V and J called. A share of clones is missing; checked studies link under half to unresolved V genes, and the rest is unexplained. Clone size and the V and J calls come from that table; the DNA yielded D and trimming. The sample has some 200,000 clones on record, approximately 84% of them singletons. Of the sample, around 5.7% is held by the ten largest clones.

Study-wide conclusions, independent of this receptor: Clinical and demographic metadata were provided uncurated, with the amount varying by source and participant.

A note on this clone: Its recognized antigen is unknown. No qualities accompany the bases; no much larger clone lies one base away.

Collaborating institutions collected whole blood in K2EDTA tubes following their own protocols. For TCRbeta analysis, collaborator samples were shipped as frozen whole blood, as isolated PBMCs, or as DNA extracted from either sample type. V drops 4 bases and J drops 4 bases, leaving 12 bases in between. The CDR3 sequence holds 14 residues, the cysteine and phenylalanine included. Just the 42-base CDR3 DNA is kept, in frame starting at base 1. The germline V gene encodes CDR1 SGHAT and CDR2 FQNNGV. Sample: peripheral blood. The source is a man older than 75 with acute or convalescent COVID-19. Recombination linked TRBV11-2 to TRBJ2-3; the D segment could be TRBD1, given 5 matching bases. The CDR3 here reads CASSSSRAADTQYF. The bases read TGTGCCAGCAGCTCATCCAGGGCCGCAGATACGCAGTATTTT.